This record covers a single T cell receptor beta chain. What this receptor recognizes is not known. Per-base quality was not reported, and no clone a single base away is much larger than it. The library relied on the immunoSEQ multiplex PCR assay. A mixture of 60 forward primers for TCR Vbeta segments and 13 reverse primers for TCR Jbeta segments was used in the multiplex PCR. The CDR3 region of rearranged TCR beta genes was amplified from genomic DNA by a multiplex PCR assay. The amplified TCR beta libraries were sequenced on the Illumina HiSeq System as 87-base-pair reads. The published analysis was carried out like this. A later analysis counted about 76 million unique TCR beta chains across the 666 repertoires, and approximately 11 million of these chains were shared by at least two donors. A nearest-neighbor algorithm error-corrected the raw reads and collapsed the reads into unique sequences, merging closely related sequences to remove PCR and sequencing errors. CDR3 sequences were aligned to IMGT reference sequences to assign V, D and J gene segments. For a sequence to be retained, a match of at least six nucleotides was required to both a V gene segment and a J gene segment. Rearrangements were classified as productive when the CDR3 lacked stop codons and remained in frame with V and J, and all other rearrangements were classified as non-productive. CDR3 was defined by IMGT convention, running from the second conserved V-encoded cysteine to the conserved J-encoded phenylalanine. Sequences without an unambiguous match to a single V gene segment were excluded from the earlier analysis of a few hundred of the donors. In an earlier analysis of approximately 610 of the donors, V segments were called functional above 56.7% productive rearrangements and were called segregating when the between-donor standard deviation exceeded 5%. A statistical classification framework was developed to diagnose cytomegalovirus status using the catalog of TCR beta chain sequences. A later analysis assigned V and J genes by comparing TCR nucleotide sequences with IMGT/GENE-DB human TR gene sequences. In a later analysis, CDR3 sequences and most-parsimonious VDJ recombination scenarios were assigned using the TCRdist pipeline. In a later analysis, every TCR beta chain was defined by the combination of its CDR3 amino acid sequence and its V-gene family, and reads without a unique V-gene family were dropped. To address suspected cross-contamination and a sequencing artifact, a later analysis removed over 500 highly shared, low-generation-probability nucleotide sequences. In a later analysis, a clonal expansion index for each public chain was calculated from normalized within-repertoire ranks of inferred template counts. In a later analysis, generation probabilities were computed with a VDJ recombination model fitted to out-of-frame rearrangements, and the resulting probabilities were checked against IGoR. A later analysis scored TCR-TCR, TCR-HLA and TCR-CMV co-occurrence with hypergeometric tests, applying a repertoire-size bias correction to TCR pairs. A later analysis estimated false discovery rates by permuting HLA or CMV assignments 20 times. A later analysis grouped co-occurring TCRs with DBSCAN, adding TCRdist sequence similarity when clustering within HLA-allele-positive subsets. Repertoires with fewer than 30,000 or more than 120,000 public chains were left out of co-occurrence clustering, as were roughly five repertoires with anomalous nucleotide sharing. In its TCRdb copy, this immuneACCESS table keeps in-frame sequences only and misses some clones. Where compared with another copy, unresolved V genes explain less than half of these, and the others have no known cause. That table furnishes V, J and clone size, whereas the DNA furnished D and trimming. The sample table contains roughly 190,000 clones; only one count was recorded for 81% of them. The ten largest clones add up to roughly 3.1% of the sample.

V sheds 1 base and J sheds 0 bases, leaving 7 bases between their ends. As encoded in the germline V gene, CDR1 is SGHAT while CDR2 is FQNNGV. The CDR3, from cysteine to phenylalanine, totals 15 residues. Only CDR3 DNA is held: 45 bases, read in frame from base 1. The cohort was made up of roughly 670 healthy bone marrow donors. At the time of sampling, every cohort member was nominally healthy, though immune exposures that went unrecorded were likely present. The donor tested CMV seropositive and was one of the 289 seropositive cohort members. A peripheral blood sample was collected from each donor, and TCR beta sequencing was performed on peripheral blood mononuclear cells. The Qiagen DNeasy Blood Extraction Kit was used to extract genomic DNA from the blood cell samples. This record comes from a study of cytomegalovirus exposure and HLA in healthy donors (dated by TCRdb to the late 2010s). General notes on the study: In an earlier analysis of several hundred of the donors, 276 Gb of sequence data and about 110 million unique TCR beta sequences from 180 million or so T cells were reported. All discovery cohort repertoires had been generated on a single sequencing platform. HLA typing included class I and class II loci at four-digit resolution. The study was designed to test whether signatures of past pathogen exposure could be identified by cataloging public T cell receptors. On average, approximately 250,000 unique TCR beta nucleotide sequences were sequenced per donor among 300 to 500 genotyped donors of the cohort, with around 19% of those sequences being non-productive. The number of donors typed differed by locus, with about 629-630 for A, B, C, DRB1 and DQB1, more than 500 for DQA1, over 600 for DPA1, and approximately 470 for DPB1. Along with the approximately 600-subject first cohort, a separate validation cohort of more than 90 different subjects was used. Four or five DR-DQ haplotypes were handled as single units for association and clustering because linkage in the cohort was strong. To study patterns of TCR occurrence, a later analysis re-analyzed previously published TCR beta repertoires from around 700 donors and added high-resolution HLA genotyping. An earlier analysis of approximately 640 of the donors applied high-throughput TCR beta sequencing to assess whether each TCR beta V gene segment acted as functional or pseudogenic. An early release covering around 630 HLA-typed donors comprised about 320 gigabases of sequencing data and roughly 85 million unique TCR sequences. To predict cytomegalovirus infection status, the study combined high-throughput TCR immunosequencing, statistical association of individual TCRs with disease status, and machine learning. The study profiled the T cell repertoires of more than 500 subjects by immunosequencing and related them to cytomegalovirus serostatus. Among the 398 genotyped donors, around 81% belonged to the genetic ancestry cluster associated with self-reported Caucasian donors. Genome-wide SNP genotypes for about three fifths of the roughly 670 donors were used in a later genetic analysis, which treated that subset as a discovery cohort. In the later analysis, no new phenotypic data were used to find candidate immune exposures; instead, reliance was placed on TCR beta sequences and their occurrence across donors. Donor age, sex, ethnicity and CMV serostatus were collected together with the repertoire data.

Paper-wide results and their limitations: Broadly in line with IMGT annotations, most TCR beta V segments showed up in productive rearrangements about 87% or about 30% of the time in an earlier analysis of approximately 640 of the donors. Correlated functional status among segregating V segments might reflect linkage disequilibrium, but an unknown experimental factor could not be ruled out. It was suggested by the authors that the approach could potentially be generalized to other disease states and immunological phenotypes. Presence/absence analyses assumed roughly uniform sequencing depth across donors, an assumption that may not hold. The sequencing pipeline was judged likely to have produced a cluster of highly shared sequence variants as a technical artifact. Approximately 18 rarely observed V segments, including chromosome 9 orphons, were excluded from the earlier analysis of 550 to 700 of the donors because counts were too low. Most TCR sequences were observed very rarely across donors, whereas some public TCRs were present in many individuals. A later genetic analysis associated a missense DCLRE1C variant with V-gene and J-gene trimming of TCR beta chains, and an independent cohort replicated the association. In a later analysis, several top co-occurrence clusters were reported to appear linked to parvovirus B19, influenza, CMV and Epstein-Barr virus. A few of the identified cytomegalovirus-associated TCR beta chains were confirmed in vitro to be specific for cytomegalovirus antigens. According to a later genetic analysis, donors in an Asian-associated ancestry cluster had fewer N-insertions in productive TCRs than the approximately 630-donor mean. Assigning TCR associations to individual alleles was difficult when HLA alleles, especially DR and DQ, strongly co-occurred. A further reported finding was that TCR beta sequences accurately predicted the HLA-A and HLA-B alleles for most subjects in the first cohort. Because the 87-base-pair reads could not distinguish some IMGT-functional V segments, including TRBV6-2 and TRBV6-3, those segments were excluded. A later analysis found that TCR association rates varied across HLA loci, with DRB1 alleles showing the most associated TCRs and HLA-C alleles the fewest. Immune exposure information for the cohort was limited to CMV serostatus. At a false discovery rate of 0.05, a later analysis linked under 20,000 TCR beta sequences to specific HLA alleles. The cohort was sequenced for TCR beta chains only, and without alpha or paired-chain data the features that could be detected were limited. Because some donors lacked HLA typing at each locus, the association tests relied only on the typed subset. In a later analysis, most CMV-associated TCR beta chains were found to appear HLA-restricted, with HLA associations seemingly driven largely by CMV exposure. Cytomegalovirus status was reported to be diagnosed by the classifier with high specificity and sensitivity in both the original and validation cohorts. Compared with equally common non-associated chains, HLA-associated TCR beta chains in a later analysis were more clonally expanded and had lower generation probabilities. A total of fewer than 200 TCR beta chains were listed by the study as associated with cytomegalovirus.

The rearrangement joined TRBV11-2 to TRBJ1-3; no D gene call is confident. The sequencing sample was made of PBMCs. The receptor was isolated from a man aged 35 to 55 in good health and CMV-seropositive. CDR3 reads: CASSLGHLSGNTIYF. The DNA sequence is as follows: TGTGCCAGCAGCTTAGGACACCTCTCTGGAAACACCATATATTTT.